This is a list of T cell receptor beta chains from one sample in a study of shared clonotypes between healthy human individuals. Here immunoSEQ multiplex PCR was the method, and the copy in TCRdb shows in-frame clones only, minus some. Of some 2.1 million clones in the sample, just over 90% are singletons; the top ten hold about 1.7%. Sequencing was performed on naive CD8+ T cells from PBMCs. The receptors here all came from a man aged 18 to 35 in good health. Some clones in this sample may be carry-over from other donors' samples. Both conserved end residues are part of each CDR3. D genes are given only for firm matches. Clone sizes are given selectively: once, few, many, or a class where the clone is expanded.

clone_size,j_call,v_call,d_call,cdr3_nt,cdr3_aa
.,TRBJ2-5,TRBV7-3,.,TGTGCCAGCAGCCAGATTTATCAAGAGACCCAGTACTTC,CASSQIYQETQYF
.,TRBJ2-1,TRBV6-5,.,TGTGCCAGCAAGCTGTCAGGGCCTTACAATGAGCAGTTCTTC,CASKLSGPYNEQFF
.,TRBJ1-5,TRBV10-3,.,TGTGCCATCAGTGAGGCCTCGGGGGGCAATCAGCCCCAGCATTTT,CAISEASGGNQPQHF
.,TRBJ2-1,TRBV5-4,TRBD1,TGTGCCAGCAGCCCCGACAGGGGGCTGGATGAGCAGTTCTTC,CASSPDRGLDEQFF
.,TRBJ2-7,TRBV7-6,.,TGTGCCAGCAGCTTAGATGTTGGGGAGGCCTACGAGCAGTACTTC,CASSLDVGEAYEQYF
.,TRBJ2-7,TRBV27,TRBD1,TGTGCCAGCAGTTGGGACAGGGTAGAAGAGCAGTACTTC,CASSWDRVEEQYF
.,TRBJ2-1,TRBV27,.,TGTGCCAGCAGGCAGGGCCAGTGGGATGAGCAGTTCTTC,CASRQGQWDEQFF
.,TRBJ2-5,TRBV2,.,TGTGCCAGCAGTGAAGCGCGCTACGGGACCCAGTACTTC,CASSEARYGTQYF
.,TRBJ2-7,TRBV6-1,TRBD1,TGTGCCAGCAGTGAGAGGGACAGGGGGTCCTACGAGCAGTACTTC,CASSERDRGSYEQYF
.,TRBJ1-3,TRBV7-9,.,TGTGCCAGCAGCTTAGCCCGCTCTGGAAACACCATATATTTT,CASSLARSGNTIYF
few,TRBJ1-1,TRBV11-2,.,TGTGCCAGCAGCCACTCAACCGGGACGGTTGGTGAAGCTTTCTTT,CASSHSTGTVGEAFF
.,TRBJ2-1,TRBV19,.,TGTGCCAGTAGTATCCCCAATGAGCAGTTCTTC,CASSIPNEQFF
.,TRBJ2-7,TRBV2,TRBD1,TGTGCCAGCAGTGAACCTATTGAGGGGCCAGGGGGCTACGAGCAGTACTTC,CASSEPIEGPGGYEQYF
once,TRBJ2-2,TRBV4-1,.,TGCGCCAGCAGCCGAAAACAAGTAAAGAGCTTGACCGGGGAGCTGTTTTTT,CASSRKQVKSLTGELFF
.,TRBJ2-2,TRBV4-2,TRBD2,TGTGCCAGCAGCCAAGAGCTCGGCGGGAGGGCGAACACCGGGGAGCTGTTTTTT,CASSQELGGRANTGELFF
.,TRBJ1-1,TRBV4-1,.,TGCGCCAGCAGCCTCGAACCCACAAAGGAGACTGAAGCTTTCTTT,CASSLEPTKETEAFF
.,TRBJ2-7,TRBV7-9,.,TGTGCCAGCAGCTTAGCAGTTATAAGCTATCAAACCTACGAGCAGTACTTC,CASSLAVISYQTYEQYF
once,TRBJ2-3,TRBV27,.,TGTGCCAGCAGTTTTGGCACGGGTCCCACAGATACGCAGTATTTT,CASSFGTGPTDTQYF
few,TRBJ1-5,TRBV11-2,TRBD1,TGTGCCAGCAGCTTAGGTGCAGGGGGAAATCAGCCCCAGCATTTT,CASSLGAGGNQPQHF
.,TRBJ2-7,TRBV11-2,TRBD2,TGTGCCAGCAGCTTAGATAAAACTAGCGGAGGCTACGAGCAGTACTTC,CASSLDKTSGGYEQYF
.,TRBJ2-5,TRBV6-1,TRBD2,TGTGCCAGCAGTGGAGACGTGGGTGGTGGACTAGCGGGAGTAGAGACCCAGTACTTC,CASSGDVGGGLAGVETQYF
.,TRBJ2-7,TRBV12-5,.,TGTGCTAGTGGTCAGGGACCGACCTCCTACGAGCAGTACTTC,CASGQGPTSYEQYF
.,TRBJ2-7,TRBV5-1,.,TGCGCCAGCAGCTTATACAGGGAGGACTACGAGCAGTACTTC,CASSLYREDYEQYF
.,TRBJ2-7,TRBV29-1,.,TGCAGCGTTCTCGGAGTAGAGTCGGCCTACGAGCAGTACTTC,CSVLGVESAYEQYF
.,TRBJ2-1,TRBV15,TRBD2,TGTGCCACCAGTGGGCGGGAGCGCCTAAATGAGCAGTTCTTC,CATSGRERLNEQFF
.,TRBJ2-2,TRBV28,TRBD2,TGTGCCAGCAGTTTATGGGCGGGAGTACCCGGGGAGCTGTTTTTT,CASSLWAGVPGELFF
.,TRBJ2-7,TRBV27,.,TGTGCCAGCAGAAACGGGGCTCTACTTTACGAGCAGTACTTC,CASRNGALLYEQYF
.,TRBJ2-6,TRBV27,.,TGTGCCAGCAGCTCGACAGCATCAACCTCTGGGGCCAACGTCCTGACTTTC,CASSSTASTSGANVLTF
.,TRBJ1-1,TRBV9,.,TGTGCCAGCAGCCCAATCCAACAGGGTGCCATGAACACTGAAGCTTTCTTT,CASSPIQQGAMNTEAFF
.,TRBJ2-7,TRBV19,.,TGTGCCAGTAGTAAACAGAGCACCAACTACGAGCAGTACTTC,CASSKQSTNYEQYF
.,TRBJ1-1,TRBV4-1,TRBD1,TGCGCCAGCAGCCTAGCAGGGGGACCGAACACTGAAGCTTTCTTT,CASSLAGGPNTEAFF
.,TRBJ2-2,TRBV5-1,.,TGCGCCAGCAGCTTGGAAGGGACTAACACCGGGGAGCTGTTTTTT,CASSLEGTNTGELFF